The 3 T cell receptor beta chains in this list originate from one sample, sequenced in a study of T cells in Graves' hyperthyroidism and ophthalmopathy. Researchers amplified the TCR beta CDR3 regions from RNA transcripts. When the TCR CDR3 underwent first-round RT-PCR, the HTBI primer set was used. Using its own MiXCR run on the multiplex PCR reads, TCRdb lists one record per CDR3 protein. Found here are about 420,000 distinct CDR3 sequences, more than 15% of them singletons; the top ten hold around 7%. The source material was blood. Every receptor here comes from a young woman with Graves' hyperthyroidism.

The V call is TRBV7-3, the J call TRBJ2-2; perhaps D is TRBD1 or TRBD2 (5 bases each). There are 16 residues in the CDR3. Between the trimmed V and J ends, which lost 5 bases and 2 bases, there was a span of 15 bases. The germline V gene has CDR1 SGHTA and CDR2 FQGTGA. The CDR3 nucleotides are TGTGCCAGCAGCGCCATGCCGGGACGTAACACCGGGGAGCTGTTTTTT. This translates into CASSAMPGRNTGELFF.

The V and J genes are TRBV18 and TRBJ1-5, with D possibly being TRBD1 (6 bases). V was trimmed by 3 bases and J by 6 bases, leaving 12 bases between them. The length of the CDR3 is 14 residues. CDR1 is KGHSH and CDR2 is LQKENI in the germline V gene. The CDR3, as DNA: TGTGCCAGCTCACCGGTGGGAGGGGGTCAGCCCCAGCATTTT. It yields the protein CASSPVGGGQPQHF. The full variable domain, rest sourced from reference TRBV18 and TRBJ1-5, is NAGVMQNPRHLVRRRGQEARLRCSPMKGHSHVYWYRQLPEEGLKFMVYLQKENIIDESGMPKERFSAEFPKEGPSILRIQQVVRGDSAAYFCASSPVGGGQPQHFGDGTRLSIL.

The rearrangement links TRBV20-1 to TRBJ2-3; a possible D gene is TRBD2 (6 bases). Germline V lookup: CDR1 DFQATT, CDR2 SNEGSKA (reference sequence). This CDR3 spans 15 amino acids. V was shortened by 5 bases and J by 3 bases, with 18 bases between the two germline ends. The CDR3 region is CSAALPGVKTDTQYF. In DNA form, the CDR3 reads TGCAGTGCTGCCCTACCGGGGGTTAAAACAGATACGCAGTATTTT.